Shown below are 3 T cell receptor beta chains from a single sample sequenced in a study of T-cell memory formation after mild COVID-19. TCRdb used MiXCR to reprocess the 5' RACE reads, holding one entry per CDR3 protein. Of approximately 480,000 distinct CDR3 sequences listed, approximately 18% were seen once; the top ten hold roughly an eighth. Sequenced input: PBMCs or a T cell subset sorted from them (not recorded which). Source of these receptors: an adult woman who had mild COVID-19 (a few samples of this study predate the infection). Cell type and time point are not known.

A few counts support this clonotype. V gene TRBV5-1 combines with J gene TRBJ2-7; 9 nucleotides line up with TRBD1. This CDR3 comprises 16 residues. Unmatched junction bases numbered 9, after V lost 4 bases and J lost 1 base. Per the germline V gene, CDR1 is SGHRS and CDR2 is YFSETQ. CDR3 sequence (DNA): TGCGCCAGCAGCCCAAAACTGGGGACAGGGTCCTACGAGCAGTACTTC. Protein product: CASSPKLGTGSYEQYF. The full variable domain, completed using reference TRBV5-1 and TRBJ2-7, is KAGVTQTPRYLIKTRGQQVTLSCSPISGHRSVSWYQQTPGQGLQFLFEYFSETQRNKGNFPGRFSGRQFSNSRSEMNVSTLELGDSALYLCASSPKLGTGSYEQYFGPGTRLTVT.

J is TRBJ1-4 and V is TRBV9; TRBD1 is a possible D gene (5 bases). The CDR3 extends over 13 amino acids. From germline, CDR1 is SGDLS and CDR2 YYNGEE. V lost 4 bases to trimming and J lost 11 bases, with 15 bases between them. The CDR3 DNA sequence: TGTGCCAGCAGCCCCTGGGAAGGGGAGAAACTGTTTTTT. Protein product: CASSPWEGEKLFF.

This clonotype showed up many times. This sequence joins TRBV4-2 and TRBJ2-7; a weak D match, TRBD1 (6 bases). Per the germline V gene, CDR1 is LGHNA and CDR2 is YNFKEQ. This CDR3 contains 15 residues. V was cut by 5 bases and J by 2 bases, with 16 bases left in between. The CDR3 loop reads CASSYSLQGTYEQYF. The CDR3 bases are TGTGCCAGCAGCTACAGCCTACAGGGAACCTACGAGCAGTACTTC.